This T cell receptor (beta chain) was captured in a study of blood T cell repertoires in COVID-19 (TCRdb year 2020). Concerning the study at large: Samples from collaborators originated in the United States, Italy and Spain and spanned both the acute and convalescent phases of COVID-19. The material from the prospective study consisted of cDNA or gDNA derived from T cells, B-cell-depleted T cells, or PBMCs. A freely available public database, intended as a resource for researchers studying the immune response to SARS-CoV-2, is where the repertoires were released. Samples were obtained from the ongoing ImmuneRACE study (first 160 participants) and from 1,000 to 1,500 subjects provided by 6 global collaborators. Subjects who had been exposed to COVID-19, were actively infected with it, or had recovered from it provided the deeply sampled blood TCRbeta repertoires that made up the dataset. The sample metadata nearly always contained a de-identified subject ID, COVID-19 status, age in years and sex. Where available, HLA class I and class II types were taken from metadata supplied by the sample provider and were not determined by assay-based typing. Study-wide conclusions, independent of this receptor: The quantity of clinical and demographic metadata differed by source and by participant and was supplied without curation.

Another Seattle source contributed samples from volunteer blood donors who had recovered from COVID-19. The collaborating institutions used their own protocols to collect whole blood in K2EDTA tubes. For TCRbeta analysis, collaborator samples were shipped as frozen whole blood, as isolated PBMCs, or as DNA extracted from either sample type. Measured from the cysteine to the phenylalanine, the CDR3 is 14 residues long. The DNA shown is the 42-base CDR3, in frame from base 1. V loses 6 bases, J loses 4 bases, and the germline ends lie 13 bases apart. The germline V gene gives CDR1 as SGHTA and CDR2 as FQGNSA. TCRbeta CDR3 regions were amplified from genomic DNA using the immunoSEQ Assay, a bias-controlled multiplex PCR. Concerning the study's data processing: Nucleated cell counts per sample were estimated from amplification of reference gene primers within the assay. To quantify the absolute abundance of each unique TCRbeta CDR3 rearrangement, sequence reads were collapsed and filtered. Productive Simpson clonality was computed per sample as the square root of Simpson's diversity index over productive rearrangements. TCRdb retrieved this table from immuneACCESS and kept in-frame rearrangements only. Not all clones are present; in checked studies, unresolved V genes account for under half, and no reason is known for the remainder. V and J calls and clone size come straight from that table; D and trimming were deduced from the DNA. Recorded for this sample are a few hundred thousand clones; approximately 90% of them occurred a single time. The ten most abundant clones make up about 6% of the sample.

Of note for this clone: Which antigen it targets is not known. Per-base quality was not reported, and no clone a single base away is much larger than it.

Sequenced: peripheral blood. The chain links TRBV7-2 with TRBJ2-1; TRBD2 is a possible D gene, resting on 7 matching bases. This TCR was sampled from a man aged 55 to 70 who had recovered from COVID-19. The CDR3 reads CASSPGGRYNEQFF. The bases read TGTGCCAGCAGTCCCGGGGGGCGGTACAATGAGCAGTTCTTC.